This T cell receptor beta chain derives from a study of T-cell reconstitution after alpha-beta-depleted transplantation in children. Unique molecular identifiers were incorporated into the prepared TCRbeta library. TCRdb passed the PCR reads through MiXCR, listing each CDR3 protein once. The table has 500,000 or so distinct CDR3 sequences, about an eighth seen once. Germline loops: CDR1 MNHEY, CDR2 SMNVEV (reference sequence). The CDR3 numbers 8 amino acids, ends counted. This clonotype was counted between two and nine times. The CDR3 does not close with the conserved phenylalanine or tryptophan, likely indicating a read error. The limits of the CDR3 on the DNA are not certain, so only TCRdb's listed CDR3 is given.

The receptor was derived from a female patient aged 2 to 10 who had a stem cell transplant for aplastic anemia, so the T cells may come from the graft donor. This specimen was PBMCs, mostly from graft donor cells, taken 180 days after TCRalphabeta/CD19-depleted stem cell transplant. V and J are TRBV27 and TRBJ2-4. The CDR3: CASTISVM.